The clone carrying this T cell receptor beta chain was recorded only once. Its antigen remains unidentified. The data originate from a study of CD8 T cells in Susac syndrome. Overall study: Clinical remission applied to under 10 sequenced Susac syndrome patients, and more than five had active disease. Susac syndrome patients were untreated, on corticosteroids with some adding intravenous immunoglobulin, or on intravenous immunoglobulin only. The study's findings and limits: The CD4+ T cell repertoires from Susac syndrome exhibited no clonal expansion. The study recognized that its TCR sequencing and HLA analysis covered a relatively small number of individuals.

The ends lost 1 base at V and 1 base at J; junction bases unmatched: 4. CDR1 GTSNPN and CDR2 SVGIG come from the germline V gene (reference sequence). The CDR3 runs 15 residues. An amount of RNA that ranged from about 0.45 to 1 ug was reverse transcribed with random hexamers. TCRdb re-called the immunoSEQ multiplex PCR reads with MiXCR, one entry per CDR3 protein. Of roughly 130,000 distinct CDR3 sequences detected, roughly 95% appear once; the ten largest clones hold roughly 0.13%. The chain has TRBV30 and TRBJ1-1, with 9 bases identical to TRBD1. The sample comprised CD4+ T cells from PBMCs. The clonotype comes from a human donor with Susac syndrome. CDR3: CAWSGWGQGNTEAFF. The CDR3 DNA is TGTGCCTGGAGTGGCTGGGGACAGGGGAACACTGAAGCTTTCTTT.